The 26 T cell receptor beta chains below come from one sample, sequenced in a study of blood T cell repertoires in COVID-19. Profiled with immunoSEQ multiplex PCR; TCRdb holds only in-frame clones, not every one. In the table there are around 100,000 clones, approximately 90% of which are singletons. Sequencing input: peripheral blood. The origin of the receptors is a human donor with active COVID-19. The donor label of this sample is uncertain.

The J gene is TRBJ2-2, the V gene TRBV29-1; 9 bases fit TRBD1. Losses at the gene ends were 7 bases for V and 4 bases for J; bases not matched to a gene: 7. The CDR3 has 14 amino acids. Germline assignment: CDR1 SQVTM and CDR2 ANQGSEA. The CDR3 DNA sequence: TGCAGCGCTGACAGGGGGACGGTCACCGGGGAGCTGTTTTTT. Amino acids: CSADRGTVTGELFF.

The chain recombines TRBV5-6 with TRBJ2-3; 10 bases map to TRBD2. Per the germline V gene, CDR1 is SGHDT and CDR2 is YYEEEE. CDR3 length: 14 amino acids. Trimming removed 2 bases from V and 4 bases from J; junction bases left unmatched: 1. CDR3: CASSFTSGADTQYF. The CDR3 bases are TGTGCCAGCAGCTTTACTAGCGGGGCAGATACGCAGTATTTT.

This clone was observed a handful of times. The J gene is TRBJ1-3, the V gene TRBV2; a weak D match, TRBD1 (5 bases). The CDR3 extends over 16 amino acids. V shed 1 base and J shed 3 bases, with 13 bases lying between them. Germline CDR1 reads SNHLY; CDR2 reads FYNNEI. The CDR3 nucleotides are TGTGCCAGCAGTGAAGTAAGCAGGGTTATTGGAAACACCATATATTTT. Translation gives CASSEVSRVIGNTIYF.

CDR3 loop: CASSQEWTEPATEAFF. CDR3 DNA: TGCGCCAGCAGCCAAGAATGGACAGAGCCGGCCACTGAAGCTTTCTTT. The chain is built from TRBV4-1 and TRBJ1-1; tentatively, D is TRBD1 (6 bases). The CDR3 is 16 residues long. From germline, CDR1 is MGHRA and CDR2 YSYEKL. V lost 0 bases and J lost 4, with 15 bases in between.

CDR3: CASSPTPSGYTEAFF. Written as DNA, the CDR3 is TGTGCCAGCAGCCCCACGCCCAGCGGATACACTGAAGCTTTCTTT. The chain carries TRBV4-2 and TRBJ1-1; D gene unclear. V lost 4 bases and J lost 3, with 15 bases in between. This CDR3 comprises 15 residues. Germline-derived CDR1 and CDR2 are LGHNA and YNFKEQ.

This chain joins TRBV5-6 and TRBJ1-3; TRBD1 is a possible D gene (5 bases). Germline V lookup: CDR1 SGHDT, CDR2 YYEEEE. This CDR3 has 15 amino acids. V was shortened by 4 bases and J by 0 bases, with 11 bases between the two germline ends. The CDR3 is CASSVIQGSGNTIYF. CDR3 DNA sequence: TGTGCCAGCAGCGTGATTCAGGGCTCTGGAAACACCATATATTTT.

The CDR3 DNA reads as TGTGCCACCAGCCATTTAGAGTCCGACCGGGGTTTAGAGCAGTACTTC. Amino acids: CATSHLESDRGLEQYF. The chain joins TRBV10-3 to TRBJ2-7; D may be TRBD2 (5 bases). V lost 10 bases and J lost 7, with 29 bases in between. Germline CDR1 ENHRY, CDR2 SYGVKD. The length of the CDR3 is 16 residues.

The rearrangement joins TRBV2 to TRBJ2-7; the D gene is possibly TRBD2 (7 bases). V lost 3 bases, J lost 0 bases, and 18 bases lay in between. CDR3 size: 17 residues. CDR1 SNHLY and CDR2 FYNNEI come from the germline V gene. CDR3 coding DNA: TGTGCCAGCAGTGATACGGGGGGCGGAGAAAGCTCCTACGAGCAGTACTTC. Translation gives CASSDTGGGESSYEQYF.

This rearrangement joins TRBV29-1 to TRBJ2-1, with 8 bases aligning to TRBD1. The CDR3 contains 14 residues. V lost 2 bases, J lost 10 bases, and 10 bases stayed unmatched. CDR1 is SQVTM, CDR2 ANQGSEA, per germline. The CDR3 DNA reads TGCAGCGTTGAACCCGGACAGGGAATTGGGGAGCAGTTCTTC. It is translated as CSVEPGQGIGEQFF.

The V call is TRBV12-3 or TRBV12-4, the J call TRBJ2-7, with D maybe TRBD1 (6 bases). This CDR3 comprises 12 residues. V lost 8 bases to trimming and J lost 5 bases, with 13 bases between them. The chain's CDR3 is CASSPQGHEQYF. CDR3 nucleotide sequence: TGTGCCAGCTCCCCACAGGGCCACGAGCAGTACTTC.

The chain recombines TRBV19 with TRBJ1-5; D is unclear. The CDR3 runs 15 residues. Germline lookup yields CDR1 LNHDA and CDR2 SQIVND (reference sequence). V gave up 2 bases and J gave up 0 bases, with 8 bases separating them. This CDR3 reads CASSISPDSNQPQHF. CDR3 in DNA: TGTGCCAGTAGTATAAGTCCAGATAGCAATCAGCCCCAGCATTTT.

The V gene is TRBV28, the J gene TRBJ1-1; unclear D gene. The V gene's germline CDR1 is MDHEN and CDR2 SYDVKM. V was shortened by 3 bases and J by 11 bases, with 25 bases between the two germline ends. The CDR3 covers 16 residues. The CDR3 coding sequence is TGTGCCAGCAGTTTTTCGGAGACCCACCGAGGTTTGGCGGCTTTCTTT. This encodes CASSFSETHRGLAAFF. The whole variable domain, remainder taken from reference TRBV28 and TRBJ1-1, is DVKVTQSSRYLVKRTGEKVFLECVQDMDHENMFWYRQDPGLGLRLIYFSYDVKMKEKGDIPEGYSVSREKKERFSLILESASTNQTSMYLCASSFSETHRGLAAFFGQGTRLTVV.

Here the CDR3 DNA reads TGCGCCAGCAGCTTGGGGCGGACAACCGACCACAATGAGCAGTTCTTC. It yields the protein CASSLGRTTDHNEQFF. The genes are TRBV5-1 and TRBJ2-1; a possible D gene is TRBD1 (5 bases). The V end lost 0 bases, the J end lost 5 bases, and 15 bases lay between the germline ends. CDR3 length: 16 amino acids. Germline CDR1 reads SGHRS; CDR2 reads YFSETQ.

The genes are TRBV2 and TRBJ2-1; 10 bases align to TRBD1. The CDR3 loop spans 13 amino acids. CDR1 and CDR2 (germline): SNHLY, FYNNEI. The J segment lost 9 bases and the V segment lost 4 bases, leaving 3 bases of the junction unmatched. CDR3 sequence reads: CASSGDRGGEQFF. The CDR3 DNA sequence: TGTGCCAGCAGTGGGGACAGGGGCGGTGAGCAGTTCTTC.

The chain has TRBV11-2 and TRBJ1-3; 7 bases line up with TRBD1. The CDR3 totals 19 residues. V lost 0 bases and J lost 0; bases outside the gene matches: 11. Germline lookup yields CDR1 SGHAT and CDR2 FQNNGV. This CDR3 reads CASSLDAFRGDSSGNTIYF. CDR3 DNA sequence: TGTGCCAGCAGCTTAGATGCATTCAGGGGGGATAGCTCTGGAAACACCATATATTTT.

V usage is TRBV5-5 and J usage is TRBJ1-3; D possibly corresponds to TRBD1 (6 bases). Trimming cost V 0 bases and J 0 bases, with 10 bases left between them. Germline V gene sequence: CDR1 SGHKS, CDR2 YYEKEE (reference sequence). The CDR3 contains 16 residues. The CDR3 loop is CASSLEQGRSGNTIYF. The CDR3 DNA sequence: TGTGCCAGCAGCTTGGAACAGGGACGCTCTGGAAACACCATATATTTT. Variable domain in full (rest from reference TRBV5-5 and TRBJ1-3): DAGVTQSPTHLIKTRGQQVTLRCSPISGHKSVSWYQQVLGQGPQFIFQYYEKEERGRGNFPDRFSARQFPNYSSELNVNALLLGDSALYLCASSLEQGRSGNTIYFGEGSWLTVV.

V and J are TRBV11-2 and TRBJ2-5; D possibly corresponds to TRBD2 (5 bases). Trimming shortened V by 4 bases and J by 7 bases, and 10 bases separated the two germline ends. The germline V gene encodes CDR1 SGHAT and CDR2 FQNNGV. This CDR3 is built from 12 residues. In DNA form, the CDR3 reads TGTGCCAGCAGCTCCCCTGCGGGGACCCAGTACTTC. Amino acids: CASSSPAGTQYF.

This clone occurred once. In DNA, the CDR3 is TGCGCCAGCAGCTTAGCGGGCGACAATGAGCAGTTCTTC. Its protein product is CASSLAGDNEQFF. The rearrangement links TRBV5-1 to TRBJ2-1, with a tentative D call TRBD2 (6 bases). Per the germline V gene, CDR1 is SGHRS and CDR2 is YFSETQ. Trimming took 2 bases from V and 5 from J, leaving 8 bases between them. This CDR3 has 13 amino acids.

The chain is built from TRBV5-4 and TRBJ2-1, with 8 bases matching TRBD1. With V trimmed by 4 bases and J by 2 bases, 5 bases remained unmatched. The CDR3 has 15 residues. CDR1 SGHNT and CDR2 YYREEE come from the germline V gene (reference sequence). The CDR3 region is CASSHRGATYNEQFF. CDR3 sequence (DNA): TGTGCCAGCAGCCACAGGGGGGCTACCTACAATGAGCAGTTCTTC.

V and J are TRBV5-6 and TRBJ1-2; D gene uncertain. The CDR3 consists of 13 residues. Between the trimmed V and J ends, which lost 5 bases and 5 bases, there was a span of 13 bases. CDR1 is SGHDT and CDR2 is YYEEEE in the germline V gene. The CDR3 sequence: CASRIQIMYGYTF. As DNA, the CDR3 is TGTGCCAGCAGAATACAGATAATGTATGGCTACACCTTC.

The sample holds a few counts of this clone. V is TRBV9 and J is TRBJ2-1; TRBD1 agrees at 8 bases. The CDR3 loop spans 15 amino acids. Germline CDR1 and CDR2: SGDLS and YYNGEE. The ends lost 3 bases at V and 8 bases at J; junction bases unmatched: 10. This CDR3 reads CASSGQGAGLDEQFF. DNA of the CDR3: TGTGCCAGCAGCGGTCAGGGGGCGGGTTTGGATGAGCAGTTCTTC.

The rearrangement joins TRBV7-2 to TRBJ1-6, with 10 bases identical to TRBD1. Germline loops: CDR1 SGHTA, CDR2 FQGNSA. This CDR3 spans 16 amino acids. With V trimmed by 1 base and J by 10 bases, 7 bases remained unmatched. The CDR3, as DNA: TGTGCCAGCAGCTTAGAGGCTAGGGGACAGGGGTCACCCCTCCACTTT. Translating it yields CASSLEARGQGSPLHF.

The CDR3 is CATRSDRGAYGYTF. The CDR3 DNA sequence: TGTGCCACCAGAAGCGACAGGGGTGCCTATGGCTACACCTTC. This chain joins TRBV15 and TRBJ1-2, with 8 bases aligning to TRBD1. The CDR3 covers 14 residues. Germline V gives CDR1 LNHNV, CDR2 YYDKDF (reference sequence). V shed 6 bases and J 4 bases; nucleotides not matched to a gene: 7. The full variable domain, with the rest looked up from reference TRBV15 and TRBJ1-2, is DAMVIQNPRYQVTQFGKPVTLSCSQTLNHNVMYWYQQKSSQAPKLLFHYYDKDFNNEADTPDNFQSRRPNTSFCFLDIRSPGLGDTAMYLCATRSDRGAYGYTFGSGTRLTVV.

This rearrangement joins TRBV6-5 to TRBJ2-1; TRBD2 is a possible D gene (5 bases). The germline V and J ends were trimmed by 10 bases and 4 bases, with 20 bases remaining between them. Germline V gene sequence: CDR1 MNHEY, CDR2 SVGAGI. The CDR3 totals 15 residues. CDR3 residues: CATSAFTGIYNEQFF. For the CDR3, the DNA is TGTGCCACCTCAGCCTTTACGGGGATTTACAATGAGCAGTTCTTC.

This clone turned up a few times. The chain combines TRBV7-2 with TRBJ2-7, with D possibly matching TRBD2 (5 bases). The CDR3 has 14 residues. V lost 0 bases and J 0 bases, leaving 6 bases between the germline ends. Germline V gives CDR1 SGHTA, CDR2 FQGNSA. CDR3 amino acids: CASSLAGSSYEQYF. CDR3 bases: TGTGCCAGCAGCTTAGCGGGGAGCTCCTACGAGCAGTACTTC.

The chain is built from TRBV5-1 and TRBJ1-3, with a possible D match to TRBD1 (6 bases). The CDR3 is made up of 17 amino acids. Between the trimmed V and J ends, which lost 3 bases and 1 base, there was a span of 17 bases. Germline loops: CDR1 SGHRS, CDR2 YFSETQ. The CDR3 region is CASSYEPTGASGNTIYF. CDR3 nucleotides: TGCGCCAGCAGCTACGAACCGACAGGAGCTTCTGGAAACACCATATATTTT.